The 32 T cell receptor beta chains given below trace back to one sample, sequenced in a study of cytomegalovirus exposure and HLA in healthy donors. Profiled with immunoSEQ multiplex PCR; TCRdb holds only in-frame clones, not every one. The sample yields 100,000 to 150,000 clones, about 88% seen once. Sample: PBMCs. These receptors came from a woman aged 18-30 years in good health and CMV-seronegative.

The rearrangement joins TRBV9 to TRBJ1-3, with no clear D. Trimming removed 7 bases from V and 4 bases from J, with 12 bases in between. The CDR3 sequence is 13 residues long. CDR1 and CDR2 (germline): SGDLS, YYNGEE. The CDR3 DNA follows: TGTGCCAGCCAGAAGTTCAAGGGAAACACCATATATTTT. It codes for CASQKFKGNTIYF.

This sequence joins TRBV19 and TRBJ1-3, with a tentative D call TRBD1 (6 bases). The CDR3 extends over 16 amino acids. Trimming left V 4 bases short and J 5 bases short, with 18 bases between. CDR1 and CDR2 from the germline V gene are LNHDA and SQIVND (reference sequence). The CDR3 coding sequence is TGTGCCAGTAGTACTCCGGGACACGCACGCCGAAACACCATATATTTT. Translation: CASSTPGHARRNTIYF.

V usage is TRBV21-1 and J usage is TRBJ1-5; the D segment call TRBD1 is taken from the table without a DNA check. TRBV21-1 is termed a pseudogene. The CDR3 consists of 16 residues. CDR3 DNA: TGTGCCAGCAGCAATTGGTTCAGACACGTTCGTCAGCCCCAGCATTTT. Translation gives CASSNWFRHVRQPQHF.

This clone appeared once. The chain uses TRBV12-5 and TRBJ2-2; TRBD1 matches at 12 bases. V gave up 4 bases and J gave up 7 bases; unmatched junction bases: 13. The germline gives CDR1 LGHNT, CDR2 FRNRAP. The CDR3 is made up of 18 amino acids. The CDR3 nucleotides read TGTGCTAGTGGTTCAATATCCCGGGACAGGGGGCCCGGCGGGGAGCTGTTTTTT. Translating gives CASGSISRDRGPGGELFF.

V usage is TRBV27 and J usage is TRBJ1-1; possible D gene TRBD1, 5 bases. Between the trimmed V and J ends, which lost 5 bases and 4 bases, there was a span of 11 bases. The germline CDR1 and CDR2 sequences are MNHEY and SMNVEV (reference sequence). The CDR3 is made up of 13 amino acids. The DNA for the CDR3 is TGTGCCAGCAGTCCCAGGGTAGGCACTGAAGCTTTCTTT. Its translation is CASSPRVGTEAFF.

This clone was found once. The genes are TRBV25-1 and TRBJ2-1; 8 nucleotides agree with TRBD2. CDR1 is MGHDK, CDR2 SYGVNS, per germline. The CDR3 totals 14 residues. Losses at the gene ends were 10 bases for V and 7 bases for J; bases not matched to a gene: 12. The CDR3 nucleotides are TGTGCCACATCAATCGGGGGGGCCCAGAATGAGCAGTTCTTC. Its protein product is CATSIGGAQNEQFF.

The chain links TRBV7-3 to TRBJ2-1; D is perhaps TRBD2 (7 bases). The length of the CDR3 is 17 residues. V was pared by 3 bases and J by 8 bases, with 23 bases between. Germline V gives CDR1 SGHTA, CDR2 FQGTGA. The CDR3 nucleotides read TGTGCCAGCAGCTTTTTGGGCGGGGGACAACGAGGCGATGAGCAGTTCTTC. Protein product: CASSFLGGGQRGDEQFF.

Remarks on this clone: The germline gene is not matched at one end of the junction; a read error may be the cause. This chain joins TRBV2 and TRBJ1-1; no clear D gene. Per the germline V gene, CDR1 is SNHLY and CDR2 is FYNNEI. This CDR3 has 10 residues. The CDR3 bases are TGTGCCAGCAGTTTAGACACGCCGCTCTTT. Protein sequence: CASSLDTPLF.

The V gene is TRBV19, the J gene TRBJ1-4, with a weak D call TRBD1 (5 bases). CDR1 and CDR2 (germline): LNHDA, SQIVND (reference sequence). V was trimmed by 9 bases and J by 7 bases, leaving 21 bases between them. The CDR3 extends over 15 amino acids. This CDR3 is CASQTVREGGEKLFF. The DNA for the CDR3 is TGTGCCAGCCAAACCGTCAGGGAGGGCGGTGAAAAACTGTTTTTT.

V is TRBV21-1 and J is TRBJ1-2. TRBV21-1 is reported as a pseudogene. The CDR3 extends over 11 amino acids. CDR3 amino acids: CASSKRNGYTF. The CDR3, as DNA: TGTGCCAGCAGCAAGCGGAACGGCTACACCTTC.

CDR3 in amino acids: CASSQVEGFGGSNQPQHF. The CDR3 DNA is TGCGCCAGCAGCCAAGTTGAGGGTTTCGGCGGGAGCAATCAGCCCCAGCATTTT. The chain couples TRBV4-1 to TRBJ1-5; D unclear. The CDR3 is 18 residues long. The ends were cut back, 1 base at V and 1 base at J, with 17 bases in the middle. Looked up from germline, CDR1 is MGHRA and CDR2 is YSYEKL.

The V and J genes are TRBV19 and TRBJ1-6, with D maybe TRBD1 (5 bases). Germline V CDR1 and CDR2: LNHDA, SQIVND (reference sequence). This CDR3 contains 13 residues. V was trimmed by 7 bases and J by 12 bases, leaving 16 bases between them. The CDR3 loop reads CASNPGSAEPLHF. The DNA of the CDR3 is TGTGCCAGTAATCCAGGGTCTGCCGAACCCCTCCACTTT.

The chain joins TRBV7-6 to TRBJ2-5, with 11 bases that match TRBD2. The CDR3 loop spans 16 amino acids. The V segment lost 5 bases and the J segment 2 bases; nucleotides outside the gene matches: 7. Germline CDR1 reads SGHVS; CDR2 reads FNYEAQ. CDR3 sequence: CASSQGLAGGQETQYF. The CDR3 coding sequence is TGTGCCAGCAGCCAAGGTCTAGCGGGGGGTCAAGAGACCCAGTACTTC.

The V gene is TRBV9, the J gene TRBJ2-1; 9 bases align to TRBD2. Germline trimming cut 4 bases from V and 5 bases from J; bases unmatched to any gene: 10. This CDR3 contains 16 residues. CDR1 and CDR2 (germline): SGDLS, YYNGEE. CDR3 DNA sequence: TGTGCCAGCAGCCCGCCCGGGACTAGCCTCCACAATGAGCAGTTCTTC. Its translation is CASSPPGTSLHNEQFF. Looking up the rest from reference TRBV9 and TRBJ2-1 gives the full variable domain: DSGVTQTPKHLITATGQRVTLRCSPRSGDLSVYWYQQSLDQGLQFLIQYYNGEERAKGNILERFSAQQFPDLHSELNLSSLELGDSALYFCASSPPGTSLHNEQFFGPGTRLTVL.

The chain has TRBV29-1 and TRBJ2-2, with D maybe TRBD2 (6 bases). The germline CDR1 and CDR2 sequences are SQVTM and ANQGSEA. V was trimmed by 7 bases and J by 3 bases, leaving 18 bases between them. The length of the CDR3 is 15 residues. CDR3 sequence: CSAPRGGGDTGELFF. Written as DNA, the CDR3 is TGCAGCGCCCCCCGGGGCGGCGGGGACACCGGGGAGCTGTTTTTT.

The genes are TRBV5-1 and TRBJ2-3; D uncertain. The CDR3 consists of 16 residues. Germline CDR1 is SGHRS and CDR2 is YFSETQ. Trimming took 7 bases from V and 1 from J, leaving 19 bases between them. The CDR3 loop reads CASRRHSTLGTDTQYF. The CDR3 region has the DNA TGCGCCAGCCGCCGCCACTCTACCCTCGGCACAGATACGCAGTATTTT.

The V call is TRBV6-4, the J call TRBJ1-5; D is unresolved. Looked up from germline, CDR1 is MRHNA and CDR2 is SNTAGT. The CDR3 is 14 residues long. With 6 bases removed from V and 6 bases from J, the gap between germline ends came to 15 bases. In DNA, the CDR3 is TGTGCCAGCAGCCCCTCGGAGGGAGGTCAGCCCCAGCATTTT. This translates into CASSPSEGGQPQHF.

V gene TRBV2 combines with J gene TRBJ2-1, with D unclear. Trimming pared 5 bases from V and 10 bases from J, leaving 6 bases between. The CDR3 consists of 10 residues. Germline V gene data show CDR1 as SNHLY and CDR2 as FYNNEI. The CDR3 sequence is CASSRREQFF. CDR3 nucleotide sequence: TGTGCCAGCAGTCGTCGGGAGCAGTTCTTC.

The rearrangement links TRBV28 to TRBJ1-2; D call uncertain. The CDR3 extends over 15 amino acids. Deletions cut 2 bases from V and 4 bases from J, with 14 bases between. CDR1 MDHEN and CDR2 SYDVKM come from the germline V gene. As DNA, the CDR3 is TGTGCCAGCAGTTTACTCACCGATAGTCTCTATGGCTACACCTTC. Translated: CASSLLTDSLYGYTF.

This clone was counted a single time. V gene TRBV27 combines with J gene TRBJ2-3, with TRBD2 matching 8 bases. Germline V gene sequence: CDR1 MNHEY, CDR2 SMNVEV (reference sequence). The CDR3 has 16 residues. V gave up 2 bases and J gave up 1 base; unmatched junction bases: 5. The CDR3 nucleotides read TGTGCCAGCAGTTTAGGTCATAGCGGGGGCACAGATACGCAGTATTTT. This codes for CASSLGHSGGTDTQYF.

This clone was found once. This chain connects TRBV11-2 to TRBJ2-3; a weak D match, TRBD2 (5 bases). The germline gives CDR1 SGHAT, CDR2 FQNNGV. The CDR3 sequence is 18 residues long. V lost 4 bases and J 6 bases, leaving 26 bases between the germline ends. For the CDR3, the DNA is TGTGCCAGCAGCTCCGCCCGGACGGGGTACCTCAAAACGGATACGCAGTATTTT. It is translated as CASSSARTGYLKTDTQYF.

About this clone itself: A much larger clone sits a single nucleotide away, making a read error possible. V usage is TRBV7-2 and J usage is TRBJ1-2; D is unresolved. V lost 1 base and J lost 2, with 8 bases in between. This CDR3 comprises 14 residues. CDR1 is SGHTA, CDR2 FQGNSA, per germline. CDR3 DNA sequence: TGTGCCAGCAGCTTAGTTTCCGGGAACTATGGCTACACCTTC. Residues: CASSLVSGNYGYTF.

The CDR3 region is CASLPYDGANYGYTF. The CDR3 nucleotides are TGTGCCAGCTTGCCCTATGACGGAGCCAACTATGGCTACACCTTC. This sequence joins TRBV27 and TRBJ1-2; D is undetermined. The CDR3 spans 15 residues. The germline gives CDR1 MNHEY, CDR2 SMNVEV (reference sequence). The V and J ends lost 8 bases and 2 bases respectively, with 18 bases between them.

The rearrangement links TRBV2 to TRBJ2-5, with a weak D call TRBD1 (5 bases). Trimming left V 6 bases short and J 0 bases short, with 17 bases between. CDR1 and CDR2 from the germline V gene are SNHLY and FYNNEI. This CDR3 is built from 16 residues. This chain's CDR3 is CASSGQGHMYQETQYF. CDR3 nucleotide sequence: TGTGCCAGCAGCGGACAAGGACACATGTACCAAGAGACCCAGTACTTC. The full variable domain, in which reference TRBV2 and TRBJ2-5 provide the parts outside the CDR3, is EPEVTQTPSHQVTQMGQEVILRCVPISNHLYFYWYRQILGQKVEFLVSFYNNEISEKSEIFDDQFSVERPDGSNFTLKIRSTKLEDSAMYFCASSGQGHMYQETQYFGPGTRLLVL.

V is TRBV7-9 and J is TRBJ1-4; D remains unclear. The CDR3 extends over 13 amino acids. Deletions cut 2 bases from V and 8 bases from J, with 9 bases between. Germline V gene data show CDR1 as SEHNR and CDR2 as FQNEAQ (reference sequence). The CDR3 reads CASSLYENEKLFF. The CDR3 DNA sequence: TGTGCCAGCAGCTTATATGAGAACGAAAAACTGTTTTTT.

The chain combines TRBV29-1 with TRBJ1-1, with no clear D. V lost 6 bases and J 1 base, leaving 15 bases between the germline ends. CDR3 size: 14 residues. Germline CDR1 and CDR2: SQVTM and ANQGSEA. CDR3 loop: CSVGVSGSNTEAFF. The CDR3 DNA sequence: TGCAGCGTGGGAGTATCAGGCTCGAACACTGAAGCTTTCTTT.

The chain employs TRBV29-1 and TRBJ1-1; maybe TRBD1 (5 bases). The CDR3 extends over 13 amino acids. V was clipped by 4 bases and J by 2 bases, with 11 bases between them. Germline assignment: CDR1 SQVTM and CDR2 ANQGSEA. The DNA of the CDR3 is TGCAGCGTTGCGGGCAGGGTAAACACTGAAGCTTTCTTT. Its translation is CSVAGRVNTEAFF.

This clone appeared a few times. The genes are TRBV18 and TRBJ2-2; no firm D call. This CDR3 spans 16 amino acids. Per germline, CDR1 KGHSH and CDR2 LQKENI. Between the trimmed V and J ends, which lost 2 bases and 1 base, there was a span of 11 bases. The CDR3 is CASSPESALNTGELFF. For the CDR3, the DNA is TGTGCCAGCTCACCAGAGTCCGCGTTGAACACCGGGGAGCTGTTTTTT.

This clone was detected once. The chain has TRBV29-1 and TRBJ2-3; D is undetermined. Per germline, CDR1 SQVTM and CDR2 ANQGSEA. Trimming took 2 bases from V and 6 from J, leaving 6 bases between them. The CDR3 length is 11 residues. CDR3 sequence reads: CSVETWDTQYF. In DNA, the CDR3 is TGCAGCGTTGAAACTTGGGATACGCAGTATTTT.

The chain recombines TRBV19 with TRBJ1-4, with 10 bases matching TRBD1. The CDR3 totals 16 residues. Germline CDR1 is LNHDA and CDR2 is SQIVND (reference sequence). With V trimmed by 4 bases and J by 8 bases, 10 bases remained unmatched. CDR3 coding DNA: TGTGCCAGTAGTACGATATCGACAGGGGGCTACGAAAAACTGTTTTTT. It encodes CASSTISTGGYEKLFF.

The chain carries TRBV2 and TRBJ2-7, with TRBD2 identical over 11 bases. V trimming: 3 bases; J trimming: 12 bases; junction bases outside the gene matches: 10. In germline, CDR1 is SNHLY, CDR2 FYNNEI. The CDR3 sequence is 14 residues long. The CDR3 DNA follows: TGTGCCAGCAGTGAGGGGATAGCGGGGGGGCAGCGGTACTTC. Translated, it gives CASSEGIAGGQRYF.

The chain links TRBV4-2 to TRBJ2-1; 9 bases map to TRBD1. The CDR3 has 16 residues. Trimming cost V 4 bases and J 5 bases; bases outside gene matches: 9. CDR1 and CDR2 from the germline V gene are LGHNA and YNFKEQ. The CDR3 bases are TGTGCCAGCAGCCGGCTGGGACAGGGAGGAAACAATGAGCAGTTCTTC. Translation gives CASSRLGQGGNNEQFF.